Here is one T cell receptor beta chain with its context. The germline V gene encodes CDR1 LNHDA and CDR2 SQIVND (reference sequence). V was pared by 3 bases and J by 0 bases, with 9 bases between. This CDR3 has 15 amino acids. The sample is drawn from a study of blood T cell repertoires in COVID-19. Whole-study context: The origin of the acute and convalescent COVID-19 samples was the United States, Italy and Spain. PBMCs, B-cell-depleted T cells, or T cells were the source of the cDNA or gDNA that made up the material.

In the original processing: Estimation of nucleated cell counts relied on the amplification of reference gene primers. Clones were sequenced by immunoSEQ multiplex PCR, and TCRdb holds only the in-frame ones, with some missing. The DNA was the basis for D and trimming; V, J and clone size are from that table. The sample holds tens of thousands of clones, 80% to 90% seen once. The receptor was isolated from a human donor in a cohort sampled during active COVID-19. The sample consisted of peripheral blood. The gene calls are TRBV19 and TRBJ1-5; possibly TRBD1 for D (5 bases). CDR3 nucleotide sequence: TGTGCCAGTAGTATCCAGGGTCCTAGCAATCAGCCCCAGCATTTT. This codes for CASSIQGPSNQPQHF.